This T cell receptor beta chain was observed in a study of spatial heterogeneity in lung cancer. Study at large: On average, each unique TCR and UMI combination appeared more than ten times in raw reads. The study, taken as a whole, reports: Intratumoral expanded alpha and beta TCR counts were found to track tumor mutation counts.

As for time point: sample taken at primary tumor resection. TCRdb fed the 5' RACE reads into MiXCR, producing one record per CDR3 protein. The table lists fewer than 20,000 distinct CDR3 sequences, roughly 7.1% of them singletons. Trimming stripped 0 bases from V and 7 bases from J, with 12 bases between. Germline V gene data show CDR1 as MNHEY and CDR2 as SMNVEV (reference sequence). The CDR3 length is 14 residues. This clonotype was observed at least ten times. What it binds is unknown. This beta chain is a stray sequence in a library constructed for alpha chains; its clone size is not meaningful. The receptor comes from a female donor with early-stage non-small cell lung cancer. The genes are TRBV27 and TRBJ1-2; maybe TRBD1 (5 bases). The starting material was lung tumor tissue, obtained at surgery. The CDR3 is CASSLSGVATGYTF. The CDR3 DNA reads TGTGCCAGCAGTTTATCAGGGGTCGCCACTGGCTACACCTTC.